This T cell receptor (beta chain) appears in the sequencing data of a study of CXCR3-negative and CXCR3-positive naive CD8 T cells. Through 5' RACE with UMI labels, the TRB cDNA libraries were prepared. TCRdb re-called the 5' RACE reads and catalogs CDR3 proteins one per entry, DNA excluded. The repertoire table contains more than 100,000 distinct CDR3 sequences. Study-wide results and limits: For naive cells, CXCR3-negative and CXCR3-positive subsets had similar TRBV-TRBJ usage; for memory cells, usage differed. Each naive subset displayed comparably high diversity, whereas memory CD8+ cells displayed much lower diversity. Comparison of naive subsets found surface CD5 to be comparable, and TCR strength was inferred on the basis of TRB CDR3 properties. Naive cells positive for CXCR3 carried more hydrophobic TRB CDR3s than CXCR3-negative ones.

CD45RO-CCR7+CD27+CD95- defined naive CD8+ T cells. With regard to this clonotype: Its antigen is currently unknown.

The receptor was derived from a human donor in good health. Some clones in this sample may be carry-over from other donors' samples. The sequencing sample was made of naive CXCR3+ CD8+ T cells from blood. The subset: CD45RO-CCR7+CD27+CD95- naive CD8+ T cells expressing CXCR3 (TNR3+).

CDR3 protein: CASSLTGNTEAFF. This chain links TRBV7-3 with TRBJ1-1. Germline V lookup: CDR1 SGHTA, CDR2 FQGTGA. The CDR3 runs 13 residues. The whole variable domain, filled in from reference TRBV7-3 and TRBJ1-1, reads GAGVSQTPSNKVTEKGKYVELRCDPISGHTALYWYRQSLGQGPEFLIYFQGTGAADDSGLPNDRFFAVRPEGSVSTLKIQRTERGDSAVYLCASSLTGNTEAFFGQGTRLTVV.